The sequence of this T cell receptor (beta chain) was determined in a study of OX40 agonist ivuxolimab in advanced cancers. Study findings and constraints: At doses 0.1 to 3.0 mg/kg, CD4+ and CD8+ clones expanded.

Sequencing used immunoSEQ multiplex PCR; TCRdb keeps in-frame clones, though not all of them. The profile covers 70,000 to 85,000 clones, with approximately 90% appearing a single time and around 0.75% taken by the ten largest. Germline loops: CDR1 MNHEY, CDR2 SVGAGI. This CDR3 contains 13 residues. V was cut by 6 bases and J by 7 bases, with 16 bases left in between. Details on this clone: Its antigen is currently unknown.

This TCR came from an adult with an advanced solid tumor such as melanoma, head and neck, liver or kidney cancer. This sequence joins TRBV6-5 and TRBJ2-7, with a tentative D call TRBD2 (6 bases). This specimen consisted of CD4+ or CD8+ T cells sorted from blood, obtained in a trial of the OX40 agonist ivuxolimab. The CDR3 region has the DNA TGTGCCAGCAGCCCCGGACTAATTCGGGAGCAGTACTTC. Translating gives CASSPGLIREQYF.